The 20 T cell receptor beta chains below were found in one sample sequenced in a study of cytomegalovirus exposure and HLA in healthy donors. 60 Vbeta and 13 Jbeta primers were used in PCR. The data were produced by immunoSEQ multiplex PCR, yet TCRdb's version contains in-frame clones alone and is incomplete. Among over 110,000 clones, approximately 79% were seen once, and the ten largest hold approximately 1%. The sequenced sample consisted of PBMCs. Receptor source: a man aged 18 to 29 in good health and CMV-seronegative.

This CDR3 is CASSLQPRGFGYTF. DNA of the CDR3: TGTGCCAGCAGCCTTCAGCCCAGGGGCTTTGGCTACACCTTC. The V and J genes are TRBV16 and TRBJ1-2, with a weak D call TRBD1 (6 bases). CDR3 length equals 14 residues. Germline V gives CDR1 KGHSY, CDR2 FQNENV. Trimming left V 4 bases short and J 7 bases short, with 16 bases between.

The V gene is TRBV9, the J gene TRBJ2-3, with D unresolved. Trimming took 0 bases from V and 4 from J, leaving 6 bases between them. The CDR3 consists of 13 residues. The germline gives CDR1 SGDLS, CDR2 YYNGEE. As DNA, the CDR3 is TGTGCCAGCAGCGTAGTGGGCGCAGATACGCAGTATTTT. Protein sequence: CASSVVGADTQYF.

The chain combines TRBV5-1 with TRBJ2-1; a weak D match, TRBD2 (5 bases). This CDR3 region has 15 residues. Between the trimmed V and J ends, which lost 4 bases and 1 base, there was a span of 12 bases. Germline V gives CDR1 SGHRS, CDR2 YFSETQ. CDR3 region: CASSKETGSYNEQFF. The DNA of the CDR3 is TGCGCCAGCAGCAAGGAGACGGGGTCCTACAATGAGCAGTTCTTC.

The V and J genes are TRBV14 and TRBJ1-3; D gene uncertain. Trimming removed 4 bases from V and 4 bases from J, with 20 bases in between. Germline V lookup: CDR1 SGHDN, CDR2 FVKESK. This CDR3 has 17 residues. The CDR3 sequence is CASSPSTGFGSGNTIYF. Written as DNA, the CDR3 is TGTGCCAGCAGCCCTAGCACGGGTTTTGGGTCCGGAAACACCATATATTTT.

This clone was seen only a few times. The chain employs TRBV7-9 and TRBJ2-7; TRBD1 is a possible D gene (6 bases). Per the germline V gene, CDR1 is SEHNR and CDR2 is FQNEAQ (reference sequence). The V gene lost 2 bases and the J gene lost 9 bases, with 23 bases spanning the gap. The CDR3 totals 16 residues. The chain's CDR3 is CASSLRQPGSRGGQYF. Written as DNA, the CDR3 is TGTGCCAGCAGCTTAAGACAACCCGGGTCAAGAGGGGGGCAGTACTTC.

V is TRBV11-2 and J is TRBJ2-7, with 7 bases aligning to TRBD2. Looked up from germline, CDR1 is SGHAT and CDR2 is FQNNGV. V shed 5 bases, J shed 3 bases, and the junction held 10 bases outside the gene matches. The CDR3 spans 15 residues. The CDR3 sequence is CASSHFQAGNYEQYF. The CDR3 DNA is TGTGCCAGCAGCCATTTTCAAGCGGGGAACTACGAGCAGTACTTC.

This clone was seen once. The chain has TRBV5-1 and TRBJ2-1; perhaps TRBD2 as D (7 bases). CDR3 size: 14 residues. V lost 6 bases and J 10 bases, leaving 20 bases between the germline ends. CDR1 is SGHRS and CDR2 is YFSETQ in the germline V gene. The chain's CDR3 is CASKTLQGRVEQFF. The DNA for the CDR3 is TGCGCCAGCAAGACGCTGCAGGGGAGGGTGGAGCAGTTCTTC.

The chain couples TRBV11-2 to TRBJ1-2; D unclear. Germline V lookup: CDR1 SGHAT, CDR2 FQNNGV. This CDR3 region has 16 residues. V shed 5 bases and J shed 2 bases, with 18 bases lying between them. The CDR3 DNA reads TGTGCCAGCAGCCCCACCCTGACGGGGATCAACTATGGCTACACCTTC. Translated: CASSPTLTGINYGYTF.

The gene calls are TRBV7-8 and TRBJ2-3; 7 nucleotides match TRBD2. V gave up 8 bases and J gave up 2 bases; unmatched junction bases: 10. This CDR3 is built from 15 residues. CDR1 and CDR2 from the germline V gene are SGHVS and FQNEAQ. For the CDR3, the DNA is TGTGCCAGCTCGAACCTAGCGGCCTACACAGATACGCAGTATTTT. Amino acids: CASSNLAAYTDTQYF. The variable domain in full, completed from reference TRBV7-8 and TRBJ2-3, reads GAGVSQSPRYKVAKRGQDVALRCDPISGHVSLFWYQQALGQGPEFLTYFQNEAQLDKSGLPSDRFFAERPEGSVSTLKIQRTQQEDSAVYLCASSNLAAYTDTQYFGPGTRLTVL.

The CDR3, as DNA: TGTGCTAGTGCCCTGGGACAGGGGGTAATCCGTAGCAATCAGCCCCAGCATTTT. It encodes CASALGQGVIRSNQPQHF. The chain is built from TRBV12-5 and TRBJ1-5; 11 bases map to TRBD1. Germline trimming cut 7 bases from V and 0 bases from J; bases unmatched to any gene: 11. The CDR3 runs to 18 residues. Per germline, CDR1 LGHNT and CDR2 FRNRAP.

The chain combines TRBV2 with TRBJ1-1, with D maybe TRBD1 (6 bases). This CDR3 spans 13 amino acids. CDR1 is SNHLY, CDR2 FYNNEI, per germline. The CDR3 protein is CAEQRAGDTEAFF. In DNA form, the CDR3 reads TGTGCAGAACAAAGGGCAGGGGACACTGAAGCTTTCTTT.

The chain carries TRBV28 and TRBJ2-7; a possible D gene is TRBD1 (6 bases). CDR3 length: 15 amino acids. V lost 5 bases to trimming and J lost 2 bases, with 16 bases between them. CDR1 and CDR2 (germline): MDHEN, SYDVKM. CDR3 in DNA: TGTGCCAGCAGTCCAACCGGGACAAGCCCCTACGAGCAGTACTTC. Translation: CASSPTGTSPYEQYF.

The V call is TRBV11-3, the J call TRBJ2-1, with TRBD2 identical over 12 bases. The germline gives CDR1 SGHNT, CDR2 YENEEA. J gave up 2 bases and V 3 bases, and 8 bases lay outside the gene matches. The length of the CDR3 is 18 residues. In DNA form, the CDR3 reads TGTGCCAGCAGCTTGAGGAGGGCTAGCGGGGGGGCCTACAATGAGCAGTTCTTC. Protein sequence: CASSLRRASGGAYNEQFF.

V is TRBV9 and J is TRBJ1-1; a weak D match, TRBD1 (6 bases). The V gene lost 4 bases and the J gene lost 4 bases, with 8 bases spanning the gap. The CDR3 consists of 12 residues. Germline loops: CDR1 SGDLS, CDR2 YYNGEE. CDR3 amino acids: CASSQGGTEAFF. The CDR3 DNA reads as TGTGCCAGCAGCCAAGGGGGCACTGAAGCTTTCTTT.

The genes are TRBV6-6 and TRBJ2-2; D not resolved. The CDR3 loop spans 14 amino acids. Germline-derived CDR1 and CDR2 are MNHNY and SVGAGI (reference sequence). The germline V and J ends were trimmed by 5 bases and 1 base, with 8 bases remaining between them. CDR3 in amino acids: CASSIHKNTGELFF. The CDR3 DNA follows: TGTGCCAGCAGTATACACAAGAACACCGGGGAGCTGTTTTTT.

The chain has TRBV5-6 and TRBJ1-4, with D uncertain. V gave up 0 bases and J gave up 0 bases, with 9 bases separating them. Germline-derived CDR1 and CDR2 are SGHDT and YYEEEE. This CDR3 has 16 residues. The chain's CDR3 is CASSLAGVSTNEKLFF. CDR3 bases: TGTGCCAGCAGCTTGGCCGGGGTTTCAACTAATGAAAAACTGTTTTTT.

For the CDR3, the DNA is TGCGCCAGCAGCCCCTCGAGGAATGAGCAGTTCTTC. It encodes CASSPSRNEQFF. This chain links TRBV4-1 with TRBJ2-1; D not resolved. The CDR3 contains 12 residues. Between the trimmed V and J ends, which lost 4 bases and 7 bases, there was a span of 8 bases. From germline, CDR1 is MGHRA and CDR2 YSYEKL.

The rearrangement uses TRBV7-9 and TRBJ1-3; D uncertain. V lost 10 bases to trimming and J lost 0 bases, with 10 bases between them. This CDR3 spans 13 amino acids. Germline CDR1 and CDR2: SEHNR and FQNEAQ (reference sequence). CDR3: CAIQGSSGNTIYF. Here the CDR3 DNA reads TGTGCCATCCAAGGGAGCTCTGGAAACACCATATATTTT.

This sequence joins TRBV7-9 and TRBJ1-3, with 7 bases that match TRBD1. J gave up 4 bases and V 1 base, and 10 bases lay outside the gene matches. CDR1 and CDR2 from the germline V gene are SEHNR and FQNEAQ (reference sequence). The CDR3 has 17 residues. The chain's CDR3 is CASSLVGDRVSGNTIYF. The CDR3 coding sequence is TGTGCCAGCAGCTTAGTAGGGGACAGAGTGTCCGGAAACACCATATATTTT.

This sequence joins TRBV7-8 and TRBJ2-5; 7 bases align to TRBD1. The CDR3 runs 15 residues. The V gene's germline CDR1 is SGHVS and CDR2 FQNEAQ. The V segment lost 4 bases and the J segment 4 bases; nucleotides outside the gene matches: 9. CDR3 protein: CASSSGQLRGETQYF. CDR3 bases: TGTGCCAGCAGCTCGGGACAGCTAAGGGGAGAGACCCAGTACTTC.